These 19 T cell receptor beta chains came from one sample sequenced in a study of molecular identifiers for immune sequencing clone quantification. TCRdb re-derived calls from the PCR reads in MiXCR, one entry per CDR3 protein. The data contain some 65,000 distinct CDR3 sequences, less than 20% of them singletons. The sample consisted of naive CD8+ T cells from blood, with Jurkat cell RNA spiked in. Subset described: FACS-sorted CD8+CD4-CCR7+CD45RA+ naive T cells. These receptors all stem from a human donor in good health. Some libraries in this study had Jurkat cell RNA spiked in.

This clonotype was observed at least ten times. CDR3 protein: CASSYGEDTQYF. CDR3 bases: TGTGCCAGCAGTTATGGCGAAGATACGCAGTATTTT. The rearrangement uses TRBV6-2 or TRBV6-3 and TRBJ2-3; no clear D gene. Germline V CDR1 and CDR2: MNHEY, SVGEGT. CDR3 length: 12 amino acids. Trimming took 3 bases from V and 5 from J, leaving 6 bases between them.

This clonotype was detected ten times or more. V usage is TRBV30 and J usage is TRBJ2-1, with D possibly matching TRBD2 (6 bases). V shed 0 bases and J shed 2 bases, with 11 bases lying between them. There are 15 residues in the CDR3. Germline V CDR1 and CDR2: GTSNPN, SVGIG (reference sequence). CDR3 loop: CAWSVGAGTYNEQFF. The CDR3 region has the DNA TGTGCCTGGAGTGTAGGGGCGGGAACCTACAATGAGCAGTTCTTC.

This clonotype occurred many times. J is TRBJ1-1 and V is TRBV4-1; 9 bases match TRBD1. The CDR3 has 14 amino acids. Germline V lookup: CDR1 MGHRA, CDR2 YSYEKL. V lost 3 bases, J lost 5 bases, and 4 bases stayed unmatched. The CDR3, as DNA: TGCGCCAGCAGCCATCGGACAGGGGTGACTGAAGCTTTCTTT. Encoded protein: CASSHRTGVTEAFF.

This clonotype was detected many times. Written as DNA, the CDR3 is TGTGCCAGCAGCCGTGACCCAAGAAGCGGGAGTTATTACGAGCAGTACTTC. Its translation: CASSRDPRSGSYYEQYF. The rearrangement uses TRBV7-6 and TRBJ2-7; 8 nucleotides align to TRBD2. This CDR3 is built from 17 residues. The V gene end was trimmed by 5 bases and the J gene end by 4 bases; junction bases not matched to a gene: 16. Per germline, CDR1 SGHVS and CDR2 FNYEAQ.

A remark on this clonotype: Being one base from a much bigger clone, this may be a read error. The chain couples TRBV29-1 to TRBJ1-1, with 9 bases that match TRBD1. The V gene's germline CDR1 is SQVTM and CDR2 ANQGSEA. This CDR3 is built from 12 residues. The CDR3 is CSVAGTGMEALF. CDR3 nucleotides: TGCAGCGTTGCCGGGACAGGGATGGAAGCTCTCTTT.

This clonotype was picked up many times. The gene calls are TRBV18 and TRBJ2-7; 8 bases are a match to TRBD2. The germline gives CDR1 KGHSH, CDR2 LQKENI. The CDR3 spans 14 residues. V trimming: 8 bases; J trimming: 2 bases; junction bases outside the gene matches: 8. The CDR3 spells CASRTGGAAYEQYF. In nucleotides, the CDR3 is TGTGCCAGCCGGACCGGGGGGGCGGCCTACGAGCAGTACTTC.

This clonotype has at least ten counts. This rearrangement joins TRBV10-3 to TRBJ2-2; no reliable D call. Germline V gene data show CDR1 as ENHRY and CDR2 as SYGVKD. V lost 3 bases, J lost 1 base, and 9 bases lay in between. The CDR3 is 15 residues long. This CDR3 is CAISDHRENTGELFF. CDR3 DNA sequence: TGTGCCATCAGTGACCACAGAGAGAACACCGGGGAGCTGTTTTTT.

This clonotype was seen repeatedly, ten times or more. V is TRBV7-2 and J is TRBJ1-1, with 10 bases identical to TRBD1. The CDR3 has 15 residues. Germline CDR1 reads SGHTA; CDR2 reads FQGNSA. After removal of 5 bases from V and 0 bases from J, the junction contained 3 bases not matched to a gene. The CDR3 loop is CASSRDRGVNTEAFF. CDR3 in DNA: TGTGCCAGCAGCCGGGACAGGGGAGTGAACACTGAAGCTTTCTTT.

This clonotype occurred many times. This chain connects TRBV19 to TRBJ2-2; D gene ambiguous. Trimming removed 5 bases from V and 6 bases from J, with 10 bases in between. The CDR3 sequence is 13 residues long. Looked up from germline, CDR1 is LNHDA and CDR2 is SQIVND (reference sequence). As DNA, the CDR3 is TGTGCCAGTAGTTTACCTGAAGCCGGGGAGCTGTTTTTT. This codes for CASSLPEAGELFF. Supplemented by reference TRBV19 and TRBJ2-2, the full variable domain reads DGGITQSPKYLFRKEGQNVTLSCEQNLNHDAMYWYRQDPGQGLRLIYYSQIVNDFQKGDIAEGYSVSREKKESFPLTVTSAQKNPTAFYLCASSLPEAGELFFGEGSRLTVL.

At least ten counts were recorded for this clonotype. The rearrangement uses TRBV7-9 and TRBJ2-4, with D maybe TRBD1 (5 bases). The CDR3 is made up of 18 amino acids. Germline CDR1 is SEHNR and CDR2 is FQNEAQ (reference sequence). Trimming took off 3 bases at V and 0 bases at J, with 18 bases between the two ends. The CDR3 protein is CASSFSPGAAIAKNIQYF. The CDR3 nucleotides read TGTGCCAGCAGCTTCTCCCCTGGGGCGGCAATAGCCAAAAACATTCAGTACTTC.

This clonotype appeared many times. The chain couples TRBV29-1 to TRBJ1-1; D possibly corresponds to TRBD1 (5 bases). Trimming shortened V by 4 bases and J by 3 bases, and 6 bases separated the two germline ends. The CDR3 is 11 amino acids. Germline V CDR1 and CDR2: SQVTM, ANQGSEA. The chain's CDR3 is CSVVGDTEAFF. CDR3 DNA sequence: TGCAGCGTTGTGGGGGACACTGAAGCTTTCTTT.

The CDR3 here is CASSSLAGDLNTGELFF. CDR3 bases: TGTGCCAGCAGCTCCCTAGCGGGAGATCTAAACACCGGGGAGCTGTTTTTT. The chain has TRBV7-8 and TRBJ2-2; the match to TRBD2 covers 10 bases. J lost 2 bases, V lost 4 bases, and 7 bases had no gene match. The CDR3 sequence is 17 residues long. Germline values: CDR1 SGHVS, CDR2 FQNEAQ.

This clonotype was recorded at least ten times. The genes are TRBV11-2 and TRBJ2-3, with 12 bases identical to TRBD2. The CDR3 extends over 13 amino acids. Germline CDR1 is SGHAT and CDR2 is FQNNGV. V trimming: 8 bases; J trimming: 4 bases; junction bases outside the gene matches: 1. The DNA of the CDR3 is TGTGCCAGCCTAGCGGGAGGGTCAGATACGCAGTATTTT. Its protein is CASLAGGSDTQYF.

This clonotype was counted many times. The rearrangement links TRBV20-1 to TRBJ2-5, with 10 bases matching TRBD2. Germline CDR1 DFQATT, CDR2 SNEGSKA (reference sequence). The CDR3 runs 17 residues. V dropped 1 base and J dropped 3; count of bases not matched to a gene: 11. The CDR3 sequence: CSARAYSGLANEETQYF. In DNA form, the CDR3 reads TGCAGTGCTAGAGCCTACTCGGGACTAGCGAACGAAGAGACCCAGTACTTC.

This clonotype was picked up many times. The rearrangement uses TRBV9 and TRBJ2-7; 8 bases align to TRBD2. Germline V gene data show CDR1 as SGDLS and CDR2 as YYNGEE. The CDR3 spans 15 residues. V was pared by 3 bases and J by 7 bases, with 12 bases of the junction left unmatched. CDR3 region: CASSAGGGAPREQYF. For the CDR3, the DNA is TGTGCCAGCAGCGCCGGGGGGGGGGCCCCAAGGGAGCAGTACTTC.

The rearrangement links TRBV4-3 to TRBJ2-7; the D gene is possibly TRBD2 (6 bases). CDR1 and CDR2 from the germline V gene are LGHNA and YSLEER. Trimming removed 4 bases from V and 5 bases from J, with 24 bases in between. This CDR3 spans 17 amino acids. CDR3 in amino acids: CASSRTWIAEPPDEQYF. In DNA form, the CDR3 reads TGCGCCAGCAGCCGCACATGGATAGCGGAGCCACCGGACGAGCAGTACTTC.

This clonotype was seen many times. The CDR3 DNA sequence: TGTGCCATCAGTGGGGGGGGCAGCGGAAGCTCCTACGAGCAGTACTTC. Its protein product is CAISGGGSGSSYEQYF. This chain connects TRBV10-3 to TRBJ2-7, with D possibly TRBD2 on 7 matching bases. Trimming took 4 bases from V and 0 from J, leaving 16 bases between them. Germline-derived CDR1 and CDR2 are ENHRY and SYGVKD. CDR3 length: 16 residues.

The chain combines TRBV20-1 with TRBJ2-5; D might be TRBD1 or TRBD2, each matching 5 bases. Trimming cost V 6 bases and J 5 bases, with 25 bases left between them. The CDR3 spans 16 residues. Germline V gene sequence: CDR1 DFQATT, CDR2 SNEGSKA (reference sequence). The CDR3 is CSARRPGAGWIETQYF. CDR3 DNA: TGCAGTGCAAGGAGGCCCGGGGCAGGGTGGATCGAGACCCAGTACTTC.

This clonotype was counted between two and nine times. V and J are TRBV7-9 and TRBJ2-7; 7 nucleotides agree with TRBD2. CDR1 SEHNR and CDR2 FQNEAQ come from the germline V gene (reference sequence). This CDR3 spans 17 amino acids. V trimming: 7 bases; J trimming: 7 bases; junction bases outside the gene matches: 22. The CDR3 protein is CASNPYFAPGGRGEQYF. The CDR3 bases are TGTGCCAGCAACCCCTACTTTGCCCCGGGGGGTCGGGGGGAGCAGTACTTC.